Here is one TCR beta chain with its context. These data originate in a study of blood T cell repertoires in COVID-19. Overall study context: Samples of COVID-19 (acute and convalescent) were obtained from the United States, Italy and Spain. Sources were T cells, B-cell-depleted T cells, or PBMCs; the material itself was cDNA or gDNA.

From germline, CDR1 is SEHNR and CDR2 FQNEAQ (reference sequence). J was trimmed by 3 bases and V by 4 bases; bases with no gene match: 1. The CDR3 runs to 15 residues. Under the authors' procedure: Reference gene primer amplification yielded estimated nucleated cell counts. Clones were sequenced by immunoSEQ multiplex PCR, and TCRdb holds only the in-frame ones, with some missing. V and J calls and clone size come straight from that table; D and trimming were deduced from the DNA. The sample lists 350,000 or so clones; approximately 82% were seen once. The chain is built from TRBV7-9 and TRBJ2-2, with 11 nucleotides matching TRBD1. The clonotype originates from a man between 25 and 39 years old with active or convalescent COVID-19. Sequencing was performed on peripheral blood. CDR3 sequence reads: CASSWGQGDTGELFF. CDR3 sequence (DNA): TGTGCCAGCAGCTGGGGACAGGGGGACACCGGGGAGCTGTTTTTT. Full variable domain (remainder filled in from reference TRBV7-9 and TRBJ2-2): DTGVSQNPRHKITKRGQNVTFRCDPISEHNRLYWYRQTLGQGPEFLTYFQNEAQLEKSRLLSDRFSAERPKGSFSTLEIQRTEQGDSAMYLCASSWGQGDTGELFFGEGSRLTVL.